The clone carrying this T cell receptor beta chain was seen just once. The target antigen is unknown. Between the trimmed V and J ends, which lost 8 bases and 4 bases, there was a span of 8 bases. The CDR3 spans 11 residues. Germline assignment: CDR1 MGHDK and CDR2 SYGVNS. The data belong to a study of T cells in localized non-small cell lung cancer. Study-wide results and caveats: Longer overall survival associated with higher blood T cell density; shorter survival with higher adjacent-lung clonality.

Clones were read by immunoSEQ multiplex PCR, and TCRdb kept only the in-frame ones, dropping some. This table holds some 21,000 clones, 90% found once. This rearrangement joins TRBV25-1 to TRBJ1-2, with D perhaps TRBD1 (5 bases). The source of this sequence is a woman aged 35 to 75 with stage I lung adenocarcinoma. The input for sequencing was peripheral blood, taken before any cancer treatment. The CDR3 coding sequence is TGTGCCAGCGGGACTGTCTATGGCTACACCTTC. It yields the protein CASGTVYGYTF.